Below, 15 T cell receptor beta chains from the same sample are listed, as sequenced in a study of T cell responses to AZD1222 COVID-19 vaccine (dated by TCRdb to the early 2020s). Receptors were amplified or captured by the immunoSEQ multiplex PCR assay. The clones in this table, taken by TCRdb from immuneACCESS, are in-frame only. Not every clone is retained; where verified, under half of the shortfall comes from an unresolved V gene, and the cause of the rest is unknown. A total of about 150,000 clones appear in this sample, about 86% of them only once. The top ten clonotypes cover 5.5% of the sample. The sample's time point, from its label and the paper: baseline before first vaccination. The treatment or condition label for this specimen denotes: meningococcal conjugate vaccine given as trial control. Specimen: peripheral blood, collected on day 0 of MenACWY control vaccination. The source is an adult in good health.

On this clone itself: At one boundary the junction diverges from the germline segment, which might be a read error. The J gene is TRBJ2-6, the V gene TRBV25-1; D not certain. This CDR3 has 18 residues. The germline CDR1 and CDR2 sequences are MGHDK and SYGVNS. The CDR3 region is CASSELRALGSGANVLTF. CDR3 nucleotide sequence: TGTGCCAGCAGCGAATTGCGCGCGTTGGGCTCTGGGGCCAACGTCCTGACTTTC.

The CDR3 region is CASSLDNYGYTF. CDR3 nucleotides: TGCGCCAGCAGCTTGGACAACTATGGCTACACCTTC. V usage is TRBV5-1 and J usage is TRBJ1-2; no clear D. The CDR3 totals 12 residues. Germline CDR1 is SGHRS and CDR2 is YFSETQ. Trimming removed 0 bases at V and 2 bases at J, with 2 bases between.

This clone has only a few counts. The chain combines TRBV27 with TRBJ1-6; 7 bases align to TRBD1. This CDR3 comprises 18 residues. V was clipped by 5 bases and J by 10 bases; unmatched bases: 20. Germline loops: CDR1 MNHEY, CDR2 SMNVEV (reference sequence). This chain's CDR3 is CASSISRGGNGIGSPLHF. The CDR3 region has the DNA TGTGCCAGCAGTATCTCGAGAGGGGGCAATGGTATAGGGTCACCCCTCCACTTT.

This clone was observed a handful of times. The chain employs TRBV12-3 or TRBV12-4 and TRBJ2-5, with D uncertain. The V end lost 2 bases, the J end lost 6 bases, and 10 bases lay between the germline ends. The length of the CDR3 is 13 residues. The CDR3 sequence is CASSLRAHQTQYF. In nucleotides, the CDR3 is TGTGCCAGCAGTTTACGGGCCCACCAGACCCAGTACTTC.

V gene TRBV9 combines with J gene TRBJ2-7, with 9 bases identical to TRBD1. Unmatched junction bases numbered 5, after V lost 3 bases and J lost 4 bases. Germline CDR1 and CDR2: SGDLS and YYNGEE. CDR3 size: 14 residues. The CDR3 sequence is CASSGTGVGYEQYF. In DNA form, the CDR3 reads TGTGCCAGCAGCGGGACAGGGGTTGGATACGAGCAGTACTTC.

The V and J genes are TRBV2 and TRBJ1-1; D ambiguous. CDR1 and CDR2 from the germline V gene are SNHLY and FYNNEI. The CDR3 contains 13 residues. Here the CDR3 DNA reads TGTGCAACTCGCCGTTGGGGTAACACTGAAGCTTTCTTT. Translated, it gives CATRRWGNTEAFF.

CDR3 DNA sequence: TGCGCCAGCAGCTTCTTAGATGAGAAGATTTATAGCAATCAGCCCCAGCATTTT. This codes for CASSFLDEKIYSNQPQHF. The chain combines TRBV5-1 with TRBJ1-5; unclear D gene. Per germline, CDR1 SGHRS and CDR2 YFSETQ. CDR3 length equals 18 residues. Trimming cost V 2 bases and J 0 bases, with 18 bases left between them.

This chain uses TRBV2 with TRBJ1-1; TRBD1 might be the D (5 bases). The germline V gene encodes CDR1 SNHLY and CDR2 FYNNEI. CDR3 length: 16 amino acids. V lost 5 bases to trimming and J lost 0 bases, with 16 bases between them. The CDR3 DNA reads TGTGCCAGCAGTCTCCCCGTTGGGGGTATGAACACTGAAGCTTTCTTT. Translation: CASSLPVGGMNTEAFF.

This chain connects TRBV5-6 to TRBJ1-1, with D unresolved. Trimming cost V 3 bases and J 11 bases, with 23 bases left between them. CDR1 and CDR2 from the germline V gene are SGHDT and YYEEEE. The CDR3 has 15 residues. In DNA form, the CDR3 reads TGTGCCAGCAGCTACGTTTCGTTGACCAACCAAAGGGCTTTCTTT. This codes for CASSYVSLTNQRAFF.

J is TRBJ1-2 and V is TRBV12-5, with TRBD1 identical over 7 bases. The CDR3 is 20 amino acids. V trimming: 2 bases; J trimming: 0 bases; junction bases outside the gene matches: 18. Per the germline V gene, CDR1 is LGHNT and CDR2 is FRNRAP. CDR3 sequence: CASGLLARGVLGLANYGYTF. For the CDR3, the DNA is TGTGCTAGTGGTTTGTTGGCCAGGGGGGTTTTAGGCTTAGCTAACTATGGCTACACCTTC. Full variable domain (missing parts from reference TRBV12-5 and TRBJ1-2): DARVTQTPRHKVTEMGQEVTMRCQPILGHNTVFWYRQTMMQGLELLAYFRNRAPLDDSGMPKDRFSAEMPDATLATLKIQPSEPRDSAVYFCASGLLARGVLGLANYGYTFGSGTRLTVV.

The genes are TRBV5-4 and TRBJ2-2, with a weak D call TRBD2 (6 bases). The CDR3 extends over 15 amino acids. V was pared by 10 bases and J by 2 bases, with 18 bases between. CDR1 and CDR2 (germline): SGHNT, YYREEE (reference sequence). For the CDR3, the DNA is TGTGCCTCCAGAGAGGGAGGCCCCAACACCGGGGAGCTGTTTTTT. Translating gives CASREGGPNTGELFF.

This sequence joins TRBV29-1 and TRBJ2-1; TRBD1 agrees at 8 bases. Unmatched junction bases numbered 5, after V lost 3 bases and J lost 4 bases. The CDR3 is made up of 14 amino acids. CDR1 is SQVTM and CDR2 is ANQGSEA in the germline V gene. The CDR3, as DNA: TGCAGCGTTGATCGGACAGGGAGGTACAATGAGCAGTTCTTC. The encoded protein is CSVDRTGRYNEQFF.

The chain is built from TRBV24-1 and TRBJ2-3; TRBD1 matches 12 bases. Germline trimming cut 9 bases from V and 2 bases from J; bases unmatched to any gene: 5. Per germline, CDR1 KGHDR and CDR2 SFDVKD. The CDR3 runs 15 residues. CDR3 sequence: CATGDRGRVTDTQYF. As DNA, the CDR3 is TGTGCCACCGGGGACAGGGGGCGTGTCACAGATACGCAGTATTTT.

The gene calls are TRBV19 and TRBJ1-5; D possibly corresponds to TRBD1 (6 bases). V lost 7 bases to trimming and J lost 0 bases, with 16 bases between them. Germline V CDR1 and CDR2: LNHDA, SQIVND (reference sequence). The CDR3 loop spans 16 amino acids. The DNA for the CDR3 is TGTGCCAGTATGATTCACGGACAGTATAGCAATCAGCCCCAGCATTTT. Encoded protein: CASMIHGQYSNQPQHF.

The gene calls are TRBV11-3 and TRBJ2-5; 7 positions match TRBD1. Losses at the gene ends were 5 bases for V and 2 bases for J; bases not matched to a gene: 2. This CDR3 is built from 13 residues. Germline CDR1 and CDR2: SGHNT and YENEEA. The CDR3 region is CASSPGQQETQYF. The CDR3 region has the DNA TGTGCCAGCAGCCCGGGACAGCAAGAGACCCAGTACTTC.